This T cell receptor (beta chain) was documented in a study of T cell responses to AZD1222 COVID-19 vaccine. Combined were second doses at about 4 or about 12 weeks. Assay used: immunoSEQ multiplex PCR; TCRdb lists only in-frame clones, some missing. The sample lists 20,000 to 25,000 clones, about nine tenths occurring once. The CDR3 length is 14 residues. With 4 bases removed from V and 2 bases from J, the gap between germline ends came to 8 bases. From germline, CDR1 is WNHNN and CDR2 SYGVQD (reference sequence). The source is an adult who received the AZD1222 COVID-19 vaccine. The sample was peripheral blood, taken 28 days after the second AZD1222 dose. The chain employs TRBV10-1 and TRBJ2-2; perhaps TRBD2 as D (5 bases). CDR3 DNA: TGCGCCAGCAGTGGAGGGCCAAACACCGGGGAGCTGTTTTTT. Protein product: CASSGGPNTGELFF.